The T cell receptor beta chain under discussion was sequenced for a study of PD-L1 blockade in urothelial cancer (TCRdb year 2017). Regarding the complete study: All patients started therapy in the mid-2010s and received atezolizumab 1,200 mg intravenously every 3 weeks. Twenty-nine patients had pretreatment blood TCR-seq, some 25 had at least one posttreatment blood collection, and some 25 had tumor TCR-seq. In the same patients who had TCR sequencing, pretreatment tumors also underwent whole exome sequencing and RNA sequencing. Pretreatment tumor samples and matched peripheral blood, collected serially before and after atezolizumab treatment, underwent TCR sequencing. Durable clinical benefit meant progression-free survival longer than 6 months, and TCR features were also tested against progression-free and overall survival. An exploratory multi-omic analysis was conducted of the somatic, immune and clinical correlates of response to PD-L1 blockade with atezolizumab in urothelial cancer. Patients had an ECOG performance status of 0 or 1 and had received between 0 and 3 prior chemotherapy regimens. From tumor samples, the median yield was around 1,400 T cells and 1,100 or so unique TCRs, with median clonality of approximately 0.09 and T cell proportion of about 0.097. Durable clinical benefit was achieved by nine patients but not by the remaining 20. Twenty-five of 29 patients were identified as males with urothelial cancer of bladder origin, and a prior smoking history was reported by 18 of 29 patients. Five patients were excluded from tumor TCR analyses because tumors from two patients failed quality control and three patients had no tumor available. General conclusions and limits of the study: The proportion of tumor-infiltrating T lymphocytes was higher in patients with durable benefit (n ≈ 24, Mann-Whitney p = 0.047). Greater expansion of tumor-associated TCR clones in peripheral blood 3 weeks after the start of treatment was observed in patients with durable benefit (n ≈ 22, p = 0.022). The tumor samples were FFPE, were not collected immediately before treatment, and were limited to one sample per patient, so heterogeneity may have been missed. Because the sample size was small (n ≈ 28) and many of the analyses were exploratory, the results are meant to be hypothesis-generating.

The time point label, read with the paper, signifies: pretreatment tumor sample. A cohort of about 27 patients with locally advanced or metastatic urothelial carcinoma, treated at Memorial Sloan Kettering on a trial protocol, was included. All tumor tissue used for sequencing was obtained prior to atezolizumab dosing. The Qiagen DNeasy Blood extraction kit was used to purify genomic DNA from total PBMCs and tumor samples. Turning to this clone: The antigen it recognizes is unknown. It has no much larger one-base neighbor in the sample; base qualities were not kept.

Deletion took 6 bases off V and 4 bases off J, with a span of 20 bases between the germline ends. The CDR3 covers 16 residues, taking in both the cysteine and the phenylalanine. Only the CDR3 DNA is retained, 48 bases long and in frame from the first base. CDR1 and CDR2, looked up from the germline V gene, are MNHGY and SAAAGT. To estimate absolute template abundance from read counts, synthetic TCR analog templates were spiked into each PCR. For FFPE tumors, housekeeping genes were amplified and quantified to estimate usable DNA and compute T cell fraction. The immunoSEQ assay was used to amplify TCRbeta CDR3 regions from genomic DNA with bias-controlled V and J gene primers. Sequencing of rearranged TCRbeta segments was done at approximately 20X coverage. Per the authors' processing: Sequencing errors were corrected by clustering, and CDR3s were annotated against IMGT so that V, D and J genes could be assigned. Downstream analyses used only productive TCRbeta rearrangements and left out out-of-frame or stop-codon sequences. Clonality was calculated as one minus the Shannon entropy normalized by the log of the number of unique productive sequences. Fisher's exact test with Benjamini-Hochberg correction, using a cutoff of adjusted p below 0.01, was how clones that differed between time points or between blood and tumor were identified. TCRdb took over this immuneACCESS table, retaining in-frame rearrangements with V and J assigned. Such tables are incomplete; in checked studies, under half of the missing clones stem from an unresolved V gene, and the remainder is unexplained. D and trimming were read from the DNA, whereas the V and J calls and clone size are those reported in that table. The sample table lists some 2,000 clones, around 37% of them with a count of one. Approximately 10% of the sample is in the top ten clones.

The clonotype was recovered from a man aged 50 to 59 with urothelial cancer. Here the chain combines TRBV6-8 and TRBJ2-3; TRBD2 is a possible D gene, resting on 7 matching bases. This specimen consisted of tumor tissue, obtained before atezolizumab (anti-PD-L1) treatment. The encoded CDR3 is CASSKGGGRAADTQYF. DNA sequence: TGTGCCAGCAGCAAGGGGGGCGGGAGAGCGGCAGATACGCAGTATTTT.